This TCR beta chain was obtained from a study of T cell repertoires in cytomegalovirus infection (dated by TCRdb to between 2018 and 2021). In the study overall: The HLA type of each donor mattered for the analysis, because public TCR beta signatures pointed to carriage of CMV infection along with the matching HLA type.

V gives up 0 bases and J gives up 9 bases, and the segment between their germline ends measures 9 bases. There are 14 amino acids in the CDR3, from cysteine to phenylalanine inclusive. The entry retains the CDR3 DNA only, 42 bases that are in frame from base 1. Sequences MNHEY (CDR1) and SVGAGI (CDR2) are obtained from the germline V gene. This sample was sequenced with an Illumina HiSeq 1500. In TCRdb, the public reads were trimmed at Q25 with fastp and aligned with MiXCR, with productive beta chains retained. One record per CDR3 amino acid sequence lists the most common genes and DNA. For this sample the table gives 35,000 to 55,000 distinct CDR3 sequences, of which 20% to 25% were detected only once. Jointly, the top ten make up less than 20% of the sample. This clonotype was detected ten times or more. This clone's antigen is unknown. Per-nucleotide qualities are absent, and no much larger clonotype sits a single base away.

Results the study describes overall, beyond this receptor: The ex vivo response was dominated by HLA-C-restricted CMV-specific TCR beta clonotypes, which also provided the single most frequent clonotype in two of eight donors. Carriers of CMV infection plus the relevant HLA type were discriminated by the cumulative frequency of public TCR beta family members in the study cohort and in an independent approximately 350-donor cohort.

The chain is assembled from TRBV6-5 and TRBJ1-6; there is no confident call for the D gene. The receptor was isolated from a human donor in good health (CMV status not recorded). Some clones in this sample may be carry-over from other donors' samples. Sequencing was performed on PBMCs, sequenced either directly or after in vitro stimulation (not recorded which). The CDR3 protein sequence reads: CASSYSQAGSPLHF. The nucleotide sequence reads TGTGCCAGCAGTTACTCTCAGGCGGGTTCACCCCTCCACTTT.